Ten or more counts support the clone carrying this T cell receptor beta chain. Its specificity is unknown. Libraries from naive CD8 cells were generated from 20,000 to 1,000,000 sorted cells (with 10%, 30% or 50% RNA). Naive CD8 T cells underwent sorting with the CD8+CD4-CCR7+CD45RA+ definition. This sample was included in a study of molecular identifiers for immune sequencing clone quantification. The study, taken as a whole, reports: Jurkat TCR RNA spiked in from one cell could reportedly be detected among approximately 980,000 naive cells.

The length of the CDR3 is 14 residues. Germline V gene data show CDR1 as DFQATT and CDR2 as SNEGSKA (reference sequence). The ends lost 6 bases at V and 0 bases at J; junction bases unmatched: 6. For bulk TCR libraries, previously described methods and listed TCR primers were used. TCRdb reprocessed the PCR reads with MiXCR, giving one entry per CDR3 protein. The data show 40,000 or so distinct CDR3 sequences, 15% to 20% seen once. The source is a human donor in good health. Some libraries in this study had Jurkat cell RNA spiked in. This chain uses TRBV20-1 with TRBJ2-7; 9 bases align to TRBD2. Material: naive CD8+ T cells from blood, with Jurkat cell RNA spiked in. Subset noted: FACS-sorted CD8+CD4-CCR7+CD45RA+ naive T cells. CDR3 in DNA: TGCAGTGCCAGGGGTAGCGGGGGCTCCTACGAGCAGTACTTC. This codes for CSARGSGGSYEQYF.